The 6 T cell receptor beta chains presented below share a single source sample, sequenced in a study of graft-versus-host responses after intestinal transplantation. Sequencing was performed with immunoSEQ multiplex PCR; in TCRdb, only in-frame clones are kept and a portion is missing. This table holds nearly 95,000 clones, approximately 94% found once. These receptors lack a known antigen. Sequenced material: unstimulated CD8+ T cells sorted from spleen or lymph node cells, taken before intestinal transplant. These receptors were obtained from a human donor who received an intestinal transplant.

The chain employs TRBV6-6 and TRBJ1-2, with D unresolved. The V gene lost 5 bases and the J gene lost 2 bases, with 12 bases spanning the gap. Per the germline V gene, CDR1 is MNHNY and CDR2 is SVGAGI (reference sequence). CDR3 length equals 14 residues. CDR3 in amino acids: CASSTGWANYGYTF. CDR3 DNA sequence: TGTGCCAGCAGTACGGGATGGGCAAACTATGGCTACACCTTC.

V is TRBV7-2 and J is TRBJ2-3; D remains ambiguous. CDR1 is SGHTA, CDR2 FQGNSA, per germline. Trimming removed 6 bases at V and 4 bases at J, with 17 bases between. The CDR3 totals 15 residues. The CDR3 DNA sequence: TGTGCCAGCAGTTCCCTTGGTAATGGCCCAGATACGCAGTATTTT. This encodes CASSSLGNGPDTQYF.

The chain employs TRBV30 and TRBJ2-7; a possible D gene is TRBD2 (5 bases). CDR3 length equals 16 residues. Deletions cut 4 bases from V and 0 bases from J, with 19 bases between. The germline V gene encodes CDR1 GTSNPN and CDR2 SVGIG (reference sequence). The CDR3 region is CAWISTGERHSYEQYF. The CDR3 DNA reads TGTGCCTGGATATCGACCGGGGAGCGTCACTCCTACGAGCAGTACTTC.

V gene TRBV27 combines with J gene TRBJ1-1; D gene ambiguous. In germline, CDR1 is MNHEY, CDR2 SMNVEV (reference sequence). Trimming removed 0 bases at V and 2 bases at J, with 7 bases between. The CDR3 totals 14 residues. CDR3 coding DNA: TGTGCCAGCAGTTTATCGGGGAGCAACACTGAAGCTTTCTTT. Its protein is CASSLSGSNTEAFF.

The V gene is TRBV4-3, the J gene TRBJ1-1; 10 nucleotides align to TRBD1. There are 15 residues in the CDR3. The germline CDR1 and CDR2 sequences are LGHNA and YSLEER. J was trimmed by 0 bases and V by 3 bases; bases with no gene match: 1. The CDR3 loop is CASSQGTGVNTEAFF. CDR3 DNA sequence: TGCGCCAGCAGCCAGGGGACAGGGGTGAACACTGAAGCTTTCTTT.

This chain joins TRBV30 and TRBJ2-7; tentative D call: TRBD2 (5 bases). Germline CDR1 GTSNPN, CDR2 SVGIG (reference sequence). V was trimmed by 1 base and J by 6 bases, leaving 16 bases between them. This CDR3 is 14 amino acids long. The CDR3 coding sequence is TGTGCCTGGAGTGACCGGAGGCTCCTCGGCGAGCAGTACTTC. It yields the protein CAWSDRRLLGEQYF.